One sample yielded the 8 T cell receptor beta chains listed below, sequenced in a study of blood T cell repertoires in COVID-19. Generated by immunoSEQ multiplex PCR, the TCRdb table keeps only in-frame clones and is missing some. The sample shows more than 110,000 clones, 80% to 85% of them seen only once. The sequenced material came from peripheral blood. The receptors originated from an elderly woman with acute or convalescent COVID-19.

The chain joins TRBV3-1 (or the pseudogene TRBV3-2) to TRBJ2-7; 11 bases align to TRBD2. With 9 bases clipped from V and 2 bases from J, the junction kept 9 bases outside the gene matches. The CDR3 covers 15 residues. Per germline, CDR1 LGHDT and CDR2 YNNKEL (reference sequence). The CDR3 sequence: CASTQGLAVTYEQYF. The CDR3 region has the DNA TGTGCCAGTACTCAGGGACTAGCGGTTACCTACGAGCAGTACTTC.

The CDR3 DNA is TGCGCCAGCAGCTTGGAAAGCCTAGCGCCAGATACGCAGTATTTT. Its translation is CASSLESLAPDTQYF. The chain uses TRBV5-1 and TRBJ2-3, with D perhaps matching TRBD2 (6 bases). The CDR3 is 15 amino acids. Germline V gene lookup returns CDR1 SGHRS and CDR2 YFSETQ. Trimming took 0 bases from V and 4 from J, leaving 12 bases between them.

This rearrangement joins TRBV2 to TRBJ1-5; no clear D gene. Germline values: CDR1 SNHLY, CDR2 FYNNEI. V was shortened by 8 bases and J by 6 bases, with 11 bases between the two germline ends. The CDR3 contains 12 residues. CDR3 nucleotide sequence: TGTGCCAGCCAGCGTGAAGGTCAGCCCCAGCATTTT. Residues: CASQREGQPQHF.

The chain employs TRBV28 and TRBJ2-7, with TRBD1 identical over 10 bases. V lost 4 bases, J lost 0 bases, and 9 bases stayed unmatched. From germline, CDR1 is MDHEN and CDR2 SYDVKM. The CDR3 loop spans 17 amino acids. CDR3 residues: CASSSLWGQGYSYEQYF. CDR3 coding DNA: TGTGCCAGCAGTTCCTTATGGGGACAGGGGTACTCCTACGAGCAGTACTTC.

The rearrangement joins TRBV5-4 to TRBJ2-2; 7 bases agree with TRBD2. The CDR3 has 14 amino acids. The ends lost 4 bases at V and 5 bases at J; junction bases unmatched: 5. Germline values: CDR1 SGHNT, CDR2 YYREEE (reference sequence). CDR3 in amino acids: CASSARLATGELFF. As DNA, the CDR3 is TGTGCCAGCAGCGCCCGACTAGCAACCGGGGAGCTGTTTTTT.

The chain links TRBV11-2 to TRBJ2-7; 8 bases align to TRBD1. V lost 5 bases to trimming and J lost 3 bases; unmatched junction nucleotides: 9. This CDR3 region has 15 residues. Germline-derived CDR1 and CDR2 are SGHAT and FQNNGV. CDR3 sequence: CASSLDRVKGYEQYF. In nucleotides, the CDR3 is TGTGCCAGCAGCCTGGACAGGGTTAAGGGCTACGAGCAGTACTTC.

The chain's CDR3 is CASTPWDISSPLHF. In DNA form, the CDR3 reads TGTGCCAGCACTCCATGGGACATAAGTTCACCCCTCCACTTT. V gene TRBV6-4 combines with J gene TRBJ1-6; D is possibly TRBD1 (6 bases). V was pared by 7 bases and J by 9 bases, with 16 bases between. The CDR3 consists of 14 residues. Germline V gives CDR1 MRHNA, CDR2 SNTAGT.

The genes are TRBV21-1 and TRBJ1-4. TRBV21-1 is reported as a pseudogene. The length of the CDR3 is 16 residues. The CDR3 DNA reads as TGTGCCAGCAGCCTTAGATACACCCGGGCTAATGAAAAACTGTTTTTT. The encoded protein is CASSLRYTRANEKLFF.